This TCR beta chain was identified during a study of PD-L1 blockade in urothelial cancer. Overall study: The patients first took atezolizumab in about 2014, receiving 1,200 mg intravenously every 3 weeks.

Time point given: pretreatment peripheral blood. Generated by immunoSEQ multiplex PCR, the TCRdb table keeps only in-frame clones and is missing some. The data hold over 45,000 clones, with about 86% observed a single time. The CDR3 loop spans 15 amino acids. Trimming removed 3 bases from V and 4 bases from J; junction bases left unmatched: 7. Germline V gives CDR1 GTSNPN, CDR2 SVGIG (reference sequence). This material consisted of PBMCs, taken around atezolizumab (anti-PD-L1) treatment. The rearrangement links TRBV30 to TRBJ2-3, with 10 bases aligning to TRBD1. The clonotype was recovered from a man in his sixties with urothelial cancer. CDR3 loop: CAWRKGTGVADTQYF. CDR3 nucleotides: TGTGCCTGGAGAAAAGGGACAGGGGTTGCAGATACGCAGTATTTT.